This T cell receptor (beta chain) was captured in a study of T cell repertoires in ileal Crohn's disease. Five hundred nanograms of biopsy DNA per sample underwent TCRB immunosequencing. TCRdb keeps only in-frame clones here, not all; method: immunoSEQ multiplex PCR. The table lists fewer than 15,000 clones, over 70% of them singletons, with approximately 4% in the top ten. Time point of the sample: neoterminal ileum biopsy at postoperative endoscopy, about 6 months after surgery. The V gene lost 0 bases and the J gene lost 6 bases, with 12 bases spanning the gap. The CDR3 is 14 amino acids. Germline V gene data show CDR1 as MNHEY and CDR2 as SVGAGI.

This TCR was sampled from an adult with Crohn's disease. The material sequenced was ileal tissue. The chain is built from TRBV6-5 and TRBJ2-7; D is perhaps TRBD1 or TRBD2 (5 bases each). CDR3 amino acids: CASSYSSGQGEQYF. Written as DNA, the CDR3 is TGTGCCAGCAGTTACTCGTCGGGGCAGGGCGAGCAGTACTTC.